The next 3 T cell receptor beta chains were all read from a single sample in a study of T cell responses to AZD1222 COVID-19 vaccine. Sequencing was performed with immunoSEQ multiplex PCR; in TCRdb, only in-frame clones are kept and a portion is missing. The repertoire consists of around 150,000 clones, with 92% occurring once and the leading ten covering around 3.3%. The sample in question was peripheral blood, obtained 28 days after the second AZD1222 dose. These receptors were obtained from an adult who received the AZD1222 COVID-19 vaccine.

This chain joins TRBV20-1 and TRBJ2-7, with TRBD2 as a possible D gene (5 bases). The CDR3 runs 15 residues. Germline CDR1 and CDR2: DFQATT and SNEGSKA (reference sequence). V lost 3 bases to trimming and J lost 1 base, with 16 bases between them. The CDR3 loop is CSASRRRISSYEQYF. The CDR3 bases are TGCAGTGCTAGTAGGAGGCGTATAAGTTCCTACGAGCAGTACTTC.

This clone was seen just once. The chain links TRBV3-1 (or the pseudogene TRBV3-2) to TRBJ2-4, with D possibly being TRBD1 (6 bases). Germline V gives CDR1 LGHDT, CDR2 YNNKEL (reference sequence). V dropped 4 bases and J dropped 0 bases, with 13 bases sitting between them. The CDR3 runs 16 residues. For the CDR3, the DNA is TGTGCCAGCAGCCCCGACAGGTTTTTAGCCAAAAACATTCAGTACTTC. Its translation: CASSPDRFLAKNIQYF.

This rearrangement joins TRBV28 to TRBJ2-3; 9 nucleotides line up with TRBD2. Trimming cost V 0 bases and J 4 bases; bases outside gene matches: 2. Germline CDR1 reads MDHEN; CDR2 reads SYDVKM. There are 15 residues in the CDR3. CDR3 DNA: TGTGCCAGCAGTTTATGGCTAGCGGGATCAGATACGCAGTATTTT. This translates into CASSLWLAGSDTQYF. The variable domain in full, with the rest retrieved from reference TRBV28 and TRBJ2-3, is DVKVTQSSRYLVKRTGEKVFLECVQDMDHENMFWYRQDPGLGLRLIYFSYDVKMKEKGDIPEGYSVSREKKERFSLILESASTNQTSMYLCASSLWLAGSDTQYFGPGTRLTVL.